Below are 9 T cell receptor beta chains sequenced from a single sample in a study of response to subunit inactivated influenza vaccine. A single record per CDR3 protein comes from TCRdb applying MiXCR to the RT-PCR reads. The sample consists of about 480,000 distinct CDR3 sequences, around 9.9% of them appearing once. The sample consisted of PBMCs from blood, taken roughly 47 days after vaccination. These receptors came from a man in his forties or fifties who received an inactivated influenza vaccine.

The sample holds a few counts of this clonotype. This sequence joins TRBV20-1 and TRBJ2-1; D uncertain. The CDR3 runs 10 residues. CDR1 is DFQATT, CDR2 SNEGSKA, per germline (reference sequence). V dropped 4 bases and J dropped 12 bases, with 10 bases sitting between them. CDR3: CSANSPGQFF. The CDR3 coding sequence is TGCAGTGCTAATTCGCCGGGGCAGTTCTTC.

This clonotype was recorded many times. The CDR3 DNA reads as TGTGCCAGCAGCCAATATCGACTAGCGGGAAGGGTCGATGAGCAGTTCTTC. Protein sequence: CASSQYRLAGRVDEQFF. This rearrangement joins TRBV6-1 to TRBJ2-1; 11 bases agree with TRBD2. The CDR3 is made up of 17 amino acids. CDR1 is MNHNS, CDR2 SASEGT, per germline. With 6 bases clipped from V and 8 bases from J, the junction kept 15 bases outside the gene matches.

This clonotype was recorded a few times. The genes are TRBV7-8 and TRBJ1-6; TRBD1 matches 7 bases. V shed 3 bases, J shed 8 bases, and the junction held 7 bases outside the gene matches. Germline CDR1 reads SGHVS; CDR2 reads FQNEAQ. CDR3 length: 15 amino acids. The CDR3 nucleotides are TGTGCCAGCAGCTTTTTGGGTCAGGGGGATTCACCCCTCCACTTT. It encodes CASSFLGQGDSPLHF.

This clonotype was recorded many times. This chain joins TRBV6-5 and TRBJ2-7; 10 nucleotides align to TRBD1. V lost 6 bases, J lost 6 bases, and 2 bases stayed unmatched. The V gene's germline CDR1 is MNHEY and CDR2 SVGAGI. The CDR3 is made up of 12 amino acids. For the CDR3, the DNA is TGTGCCAGCAGGGGACAGGGGAGCGAGCAGTACTTC. Translation: CASRGQGSEQYF.

V usage is TRBV19 and J usage is TRBJ1-5, with D unclear. CDR1 is LNHDA and CDR2 is SQIVND in the germline V gene (reference sequence). This CDR3 has 14 amino acids. V gave up 4 bases and J gave up 1 base, with 8 bases separating them. The CDR3 sequence is CASSTDRSNQPQHF. The CDR3 coding sequence is TGTGCCAGTAGTACAGACCGGAGCAATCAGCCCCAGCATTTT.

In its sample, this clonotype was seen a few times. The J gene is TRBJ2-1, the V gene TRBV2; 9 bases are shared with TRBD1. J gave up 4 bases and V 6 bases, and 7 bases lay outside the gene matches. Germline CDR1 reads SNHLY; CDR2 reads FYNNEI. The CDR3 loop spans 15 amino acids. The CDR3 here is CASSDDRGMYNEQFF. The CDR3 nucleotides are TGTGCCAGCAGCGATGACAGGGGGATGTACAATGAGCAGTTCTTC.

This clonotype appeared a few times. V and J are TRBV10-3 and TRBJ2-1; TRBD1 matches 7 bases. The CDR3 spans 16 residues. Germline CDR1 ENHRY, CDR2 SYGVKD. J was trimmed by 4 bases and V by 6 bases; bases with no gene match: 12. The DNA for the CDR3 is TGTGCCATCAGCGCCGCAGGGGGAGTTGGGTACAATGAGCAGTTCTTC. Encoded protein: CAISAAGGVGYNEQFF.

The chain recombines TRBV28 with TRBJ2-3; 8 nucleotides agree with TRBD1. V shed 1 base, J shed 1 base, and the junction held 4 bases outside the gene matches. Germline V gene lookup returns CDR1 MDHEN and CDR2 SYDVKM. The length of the CDR3 is 16 residues. CDR3 DNA: TGTGCCAGCAGTTTATACCTGGGACAGGGCACAGATACGCAGTATTTT. The encoded protein is CASSLYLGQGTDTQYF.

The chain is built from TRBV5-1 and TRBJ2-3; 8 bases align to TRBD2. After removal of 5 bases from V and 4 bases from J, the junction contained 3 bases not matched to a gene. CDR1 is SGHRS and CDR2 is YFSETQ in the germline V gene. CDR3 size: 13 residues. CDR3 loop: CASRAGVADTQYF. The CDR3, as DNA: TGCGCCAGCAGAGCGGGGGTGGCAGATACGCAGTATTTT.